This T cell receptor (beta chain) was sequenced during a study of CD8+CD57+ T cells in acquired aplastic anemia. Both TCR beta VDJ combination and CDR3 sequence profiling were carried out. Genomic DNA was the template for this profiling. TCRdb recomputed calls from the reads with MiXCR, one row per CDR3 protein. Of 150,000 to 200,000 distinct CDR3 sequences in the sample, more than 45% are singletons; the top ten hold 2.5% to 3%. As concerns this clonotype: Antigen specificity is unknown.

Study-wide results and caveats: Simpson's diversity of CD8+ cells was not significantly different in patients compared with controls. Sharing between patients and controls was observed for over 25 CD8+ CDR3 sequences.

Before being chosen for sequencing, patients had shown CD8+CD57+ cell expansion by flow cytometry. V was pared by 4 bases and J by 5 bases, with 5 bases of the junction left unmatched. Germline V gene sequence: CDR1 SGHRS, CDR2 YFSETQ. There are 14 residues in the CDR3. The sample taken for sequencing was sorted CD4+, CD8+, or CD8+CD57+ T cells (not recorded which) from PBMCs. The V and J genes are TRBV5-1 and TRBJ2-4, with 8 positions matching TRBD1. This receptor was identified in a human donor with aplastic anemia. The CDR3 spells CASSLLGQENIQYF. CDR3 coding DNA: TGCGCCAGCAGCCTACTGGGACAGGAAAACATTCAGTACTTC.